This T cell receptor beta chain was sequenced in a study of T cell repertoires in cytomegalovirus infection (dated by TCRdb to 2018 to 2020). At the level of the whole study: Because public TCR beta signatures pointed to carriage of CMV infection together with the matching HLA type, the HLA type of each donor mattered for the analysis. Paper-wide results and their limitations: The ex vivo response was dominated by HLA-C-restricted CMV-specific TCR beta clonotypes, and the single most frequent clonotype in two of eight donors was supplied by these HLA-C-restricted clonotypes. Cumulative frequency of public TCR beta family members discriminated carriers of CMV infection plus the relevant HLA type in this cohort and an independent roughly 320-donor cohort.

Via the germline V gene (reference sequence), CDR1 is LNHDA and CDR2 SQIVND. The CDR3 numbers 14 residues from cysteine through phenylalanine. The entry retains the CDR3 DNA only, 42 bases that are in frame from base 1. V has 4 bases trimmed and J has 7 bases trimmed; junction bases matching no gene number 6. On this clonotype itself: Its recognized antigen is unknown. Base qualities are not provided; no much larger clone lies one nucleotide away.

The sequencer listed for this sample is Illumina HiSeq 1500. Using fastp at Q25 and MiXCR, TCRdb reprocessed the public reads and kept productive beta chains. Under each unique CDR3 protein, matching rows form one entry showing the most common genes and DNA. Recorded for this sample are roughly 150,000 distinct CDR3 sequences; about a sixth of them occurred a single time. Clones ranked in the top ten supply around 19% of the sample. The origin of this receptor is a human donor in good health (CMV status not recorded). Some clones in this sample may be carry-over from other donors' samples. The material sequenced was CD8+ T cells from PBMCs. The receptor chain draws on TRBV19 and TRBJ2-1, and 8 junction bases match TRBD2. DNA sequence: TGTGCCAGTAGTACGGGGGTAGCGGGAAATGAGCAGTTCTTC. Translated, it reads CASSTGVAGNEQFF.